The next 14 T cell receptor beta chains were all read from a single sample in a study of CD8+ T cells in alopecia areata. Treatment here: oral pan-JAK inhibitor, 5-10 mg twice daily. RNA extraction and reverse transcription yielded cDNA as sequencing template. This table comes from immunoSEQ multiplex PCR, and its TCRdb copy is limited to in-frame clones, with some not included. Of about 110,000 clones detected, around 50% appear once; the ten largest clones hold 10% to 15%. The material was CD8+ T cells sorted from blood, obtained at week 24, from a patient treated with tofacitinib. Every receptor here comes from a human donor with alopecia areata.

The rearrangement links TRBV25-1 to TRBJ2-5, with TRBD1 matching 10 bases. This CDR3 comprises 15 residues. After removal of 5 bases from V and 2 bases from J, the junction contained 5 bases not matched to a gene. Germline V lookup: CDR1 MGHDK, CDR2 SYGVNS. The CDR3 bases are TGTGCCAGCAGTTGGACAGGGGGGTGGCAAGAGACCCAGTACTTC. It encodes CASSWTGGWQETQYF. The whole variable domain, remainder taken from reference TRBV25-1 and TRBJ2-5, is EADIYQTPRYLVIGTGKKITLECSQTMGHDKMYWYQQDPGMELHLIHYSYGVNSTEKGDLSSESTVSRIRTEHFPLTLESARPSHTSQYLCASSWTGGWQETQYFGPGTRLLVL.

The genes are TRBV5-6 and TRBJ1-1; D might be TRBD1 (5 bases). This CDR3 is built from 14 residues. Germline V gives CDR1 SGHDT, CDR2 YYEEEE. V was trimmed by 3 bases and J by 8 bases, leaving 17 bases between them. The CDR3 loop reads CASSYEGTPQEAFF. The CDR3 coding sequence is TGTGCCAGCAGCTACGAAGGGACCCCGCAGGAAGCTTTCTTT.

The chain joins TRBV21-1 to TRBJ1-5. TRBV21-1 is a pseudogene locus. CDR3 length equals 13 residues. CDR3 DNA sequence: TGTGCCAGCACTCCTCGGATGAATCAGCCCCAGCATTTT. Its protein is CASTPRMNQPQHF.

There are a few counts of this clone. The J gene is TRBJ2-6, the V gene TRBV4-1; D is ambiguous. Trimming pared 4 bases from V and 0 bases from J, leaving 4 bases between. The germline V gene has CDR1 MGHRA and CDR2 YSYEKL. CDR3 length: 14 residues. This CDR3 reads CASSPTSGANVLTF. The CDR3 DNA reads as TGCGCCAGCAGCCCGACCTCTGGGGCCAACGTCCTGACTTTC.

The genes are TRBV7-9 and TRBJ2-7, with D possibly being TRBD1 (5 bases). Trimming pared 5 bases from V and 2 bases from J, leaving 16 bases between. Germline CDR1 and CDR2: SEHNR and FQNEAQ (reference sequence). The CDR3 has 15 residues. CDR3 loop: CASSPPPRGTYEQYF. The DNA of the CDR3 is TGTGCCAGCAGCCCACCCCCTAGGGGTACCTACGAGCAGTACTTC.

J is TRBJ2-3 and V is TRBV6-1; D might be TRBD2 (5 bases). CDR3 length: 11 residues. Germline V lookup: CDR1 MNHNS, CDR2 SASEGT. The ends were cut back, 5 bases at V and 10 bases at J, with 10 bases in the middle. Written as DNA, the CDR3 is TGTGCCAGCAGTCCCGGAGCGGCGCAGTATTTT. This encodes CASSPGAAQYF.

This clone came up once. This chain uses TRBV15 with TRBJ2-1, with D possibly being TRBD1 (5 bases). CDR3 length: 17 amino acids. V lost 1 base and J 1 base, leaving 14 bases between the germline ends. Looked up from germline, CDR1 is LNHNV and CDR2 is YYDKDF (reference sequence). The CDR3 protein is CATSRGGRAESYNEQFF. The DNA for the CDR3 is TGTGCCACCAGCAGAGGAGGCAGGGCCGAATCCTACAATGAGCAGTTCTTC.

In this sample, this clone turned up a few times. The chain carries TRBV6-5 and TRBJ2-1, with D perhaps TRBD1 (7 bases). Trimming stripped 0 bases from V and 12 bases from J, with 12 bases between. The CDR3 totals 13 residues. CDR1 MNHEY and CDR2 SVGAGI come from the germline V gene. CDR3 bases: TGTGCCAGCAGTTACTCGGAGGGGGCCAGGCAGTTCTTC. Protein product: CASSYSEGARQFF.

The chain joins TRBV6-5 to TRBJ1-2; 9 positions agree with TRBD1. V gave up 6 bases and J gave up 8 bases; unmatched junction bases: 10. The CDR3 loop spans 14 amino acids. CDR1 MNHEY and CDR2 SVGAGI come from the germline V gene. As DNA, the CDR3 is TGTGCCAGCAGCCCCGGGACAGGGTTTCAAGGCTACACCTTC. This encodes CASSPGTGFQGYTF.

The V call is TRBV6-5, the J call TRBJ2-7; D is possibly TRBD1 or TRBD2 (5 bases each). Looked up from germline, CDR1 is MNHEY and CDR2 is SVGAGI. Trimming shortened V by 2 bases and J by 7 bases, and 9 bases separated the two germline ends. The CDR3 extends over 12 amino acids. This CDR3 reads CASSYGEGEQYF. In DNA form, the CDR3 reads TGTGCCAGCAGTTACGGAGAGGGGGAGCAGTACTTC.

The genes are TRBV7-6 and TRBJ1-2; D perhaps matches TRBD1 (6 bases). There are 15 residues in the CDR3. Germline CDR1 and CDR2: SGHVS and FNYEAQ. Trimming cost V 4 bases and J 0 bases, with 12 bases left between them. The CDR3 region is CASSSPGHPNYGYTF. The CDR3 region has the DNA TGTGCCAGCAGCTCGCCGGGACACCCTAACTATGGCTACACCTTC.

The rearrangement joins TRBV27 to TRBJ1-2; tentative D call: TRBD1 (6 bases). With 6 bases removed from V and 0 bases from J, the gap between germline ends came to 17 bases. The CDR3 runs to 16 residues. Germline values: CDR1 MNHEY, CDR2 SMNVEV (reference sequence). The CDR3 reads CASSPSGGPTNYGYTF. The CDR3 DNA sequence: TGTGCCAGCAGCCCTTCGGGGGGGCCTACTAACTATGGCTACACCTTC.

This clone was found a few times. The CDR3, as DNA: TGTGCCGGCTCGGGGGGGGAATCCTACAATGAGCAGTTCTTC. Amino acid sequence: CAGSGGESYNEQFF. The chain joins TRBV2 to TRBJ2-1; 8 bases are a match to TRBD2. The V gene end was trimmed by 11 bases and the J gene end by 1 base; junction bases not matched to a gene: 7. The CDR3 covers 14 residues. Germline-derived CDR1 and CDR2 are SNHLY and FYNNEI.

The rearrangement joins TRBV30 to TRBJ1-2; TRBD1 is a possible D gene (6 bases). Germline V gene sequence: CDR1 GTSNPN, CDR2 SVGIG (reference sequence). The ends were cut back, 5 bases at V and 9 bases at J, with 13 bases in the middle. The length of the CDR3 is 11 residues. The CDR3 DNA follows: TGTGCCTGGCGGGGGGGGCCCAGCTACACCTTC. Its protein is CAWRGGPSYTF. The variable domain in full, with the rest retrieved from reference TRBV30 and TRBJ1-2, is SQTIHQWPATLVQPVGSPLSLECTVEGTSNPNLYWYRQAAGRGLQLLFYSVGIGQISSEVPQNLSASRPQDRQFILSSKKLLLSDSGFYLCAWRGGPSYTFGSGTRLTVV.